A selection of T cell receptor beta chains follows, all from one sample in a study of blood T cell repertoires in COVID-19. The assay was immunoSEQ multiplex PCR, and TCRdb's table has in-frame clones only and misses some. The data show around 200,000 clones, with roughly nine tenths seen just once and 3% to 3.5% held by the top ten. Sequences were obtained from PBMCs or T cells enriched from blood (not recorded which). These receptor sequences come from a woman in her fifties or sixties in a cohort exposed to, infected with or recovered from COVID-19 (not recorded which). The CDR3 runs from the conserved cysteine through the conserved F or W. D genes are given only for firm matches. The size entry is marked missing in some rows and otherwise reads once, few, many or a size class.

clone size: -
D gene: TRBD1
V gene: TRBV27
J gene: TRBJ1-2
CDR3 DNA: TGTGCCAGCAGTTTTTTGGGGCCAGGGGGTGACCCTTATGGCTACACCTTC
CDR3 protein: CASSFLGPGGDPYGYTF

clone size: -
D gene: -
V gene: TRBV7-9
J gene: TRBJ2-1
CDR3 DNA: TGTGCCAGCAGCTTAACAGCCGCGGGGCATGAGCAGTTCTTC
CDR3 protein: CASSLTAAGHEQFF

clone size: -
D gene: TRBD1
V gene: TRBV7-2
J gene: TRBJ2-7
CDR3 DNA: TGTGCCAGCAGCCGTACGTTACAGGGGGATTCGGTCGAGCAGTACTTC
CDR3 protein: CASSRTLQGDSVEQYF

clone size: -
D gene: -
V gene: TRBV9
J gene: TRBJ2-7
CDR3 DNA: TGTGCCAGCAGCGTAGGATCAGGGATCTCCTACGAGCAGTACTTC
CDR3 protein: CASSVGSGISYEQYF

clone size: -
D gene: -
V gene: TRBV5-6
J gene: TRBJ1-4
CDR3 DNA: TGTGCCAGCAGCCCCCTCGGGAGGGGGAATGAAAAACTGTTTTTT
CDR3 protein: CASSPLGRGNEKLFF

clone size: -
D gene: -
V gene: TRBV10-3
J gene: TRBJ2-5
CDR3 DNA: TGTGCCATCAGTGATGCGAGGGAGACCCAGTACTTC
CDR3 protein: CAISDARETQYF

clone size: -
D gene: TRBD1
V gene: TRBV6-2/TRBV6-3
J gene: TRBJ2-3
CDR3 DNA: TGTGCCAGCAGCCGGGACAGGGGCGTCGATACGCAGTATTTT
CDR3 protein: CASSRDRGVDTQYF

clone size: -
D gene: -
V gene: TRBV9
J gene: TRBJ2-3
CDR3 DNA: TGTGCCAGCAGCGAGTCGGCGGGGTCCACAGATACGCAGTATTTT
CDR3 protein: CASSESAGSTDTQYF

clone size: -
D gene: -
V gene: TRBV3-1/TRBV3-2
J gene: TRBJ1-1
CDR3 DNA: TGTGCCAGCAGCCGCGCCCAGGGCATGAACACTGAAGCTTTCTTT
CDR3 protein: CASSRAQGMNTEAFF

clone size: -
D gene: TRBD2
V gene: TRBV5-1
J gene: TRBJ2-1
CDR3 DNA: TGCGCCAGCAGCTTAGCTAGCGGGGGGGCCAATGAGCAGTTCTTC
CDR3 protein: CASSLASGGANEQFF

clone size: -
D gene: -
V gene: TRBV27
J gene: TRBJ2-3
CDR3 DNA: TGTGCCAGCGGGCGCGACACGCAGTATTTT
CDR3 protein: CASGRDTQYF

clone size: -
D gene: TRBD1
V gene: TRBV7-3
J gene: TRBJ1-1
CDR3 DNA: TGTGCCAGCAGCGTATCACCGGGACAGGGTGCTGAAGCTTTCTTT
CDR3 protein: CASSVSPGQGAEAFF

clone size: -
D gene: -
V gene: TRBV2
J gene: TRBJ1-3
CDR3 DNA: TGTGCCAGCAGTGTGGTTCCTAGCACCATATATTTT
CDR3 protein: CASSVVPSTIYF

clone size: -
D gene: -
V gene: TRBV7-2
J gene: TRBJ1-5
CDR3 DNA: TGTGCCAGCAGCTTTTCCGGTCAGCCCCAGCATTTT
CDR3 protein: CASSFSGQPQHF

clone size: -
D gene: TRBD2
V gene: TRBV9
J gene: TRBJ2-3
CDR3 DNA: TGTGCCAGCAGCGTAGCCCTGGCGGGGGGATTGGCAGATACGCAGTATTTT
CDR3 protein: CASSVALAGGLADTQYF

clone size: -
D gene: TRBD1
V gene: TRBV5-4
J gene: TRBJ1-2
CDR3 DNA: TGTGCCAGCAGCCCGGACAGGGCCAACTATGGCTACACCTTC
CDR3 protein: CASSPDRANYGYTF

clone size: few
D gene: -
V gene: TRBV9
J gene: TRBJ1-6
CDR3 DNA: TGTGCCAGCAGCGTAGGGGAGAGCTCCTATAATTCACCCCTCCACTTT
CDR3 protein: CASSVGESSYNSPLHF

clone size: -
D gene: TRBD2
V gene: TRBV3-1/TRBV3-2
J gene: TRBJ2-3
CDR3 DNA: TGTGCCAGCACCCTAGCGGGGGGGGGCGCAGATACGCAGTATTTT
CDR3 protein: CASTLAGGGADTQYF

clone size: -
D gene: -
V gene: TRBV2
J gene: TRBJ2-3
CDR3 DNA: TGTGCCAGCAGCGGTTACAGAGGGGATACGCAGTATTTT
CDR3 protein: CASSGYRGDTQYF